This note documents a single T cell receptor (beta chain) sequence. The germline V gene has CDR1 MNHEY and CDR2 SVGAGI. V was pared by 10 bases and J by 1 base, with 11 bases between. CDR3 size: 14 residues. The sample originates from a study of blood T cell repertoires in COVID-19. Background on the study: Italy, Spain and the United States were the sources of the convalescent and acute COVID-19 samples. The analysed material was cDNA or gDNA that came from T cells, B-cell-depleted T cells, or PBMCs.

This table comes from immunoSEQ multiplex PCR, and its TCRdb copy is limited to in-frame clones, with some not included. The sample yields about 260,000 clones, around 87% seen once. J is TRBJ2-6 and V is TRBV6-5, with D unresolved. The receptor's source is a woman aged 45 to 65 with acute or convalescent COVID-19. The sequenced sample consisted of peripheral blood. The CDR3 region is CANRKLSGANVLTF. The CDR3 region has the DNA TGTGCCAACCGAAAGCTATCTGGGGCCAACGTCCTGACTTTC.